What follows is one T cell receptor (beta chain) and its context. Its antigen is unidentified. This entry is derived from a study of beta chain features in type 1 diabetes. Overall study results and limits: More deletions and fewer insertions at VDJ junctions were seen in type 1 diabetes patients. Type 1 diabetes patients showed a moderate but significant shortening of TCRB CDR3s in all four CD4+ subsets. A PCR bias possibly favoring shorter templates would apply equally to patients and controls.

The CDR3 consists of 11 residues. V dropped 5 bases and J dropped 3 bases, with 5 bases sitting between them. The germline V gene encodes CDR1 SGHTA and CDR2 FQGNSA. Every participating donor gave one draw, a heparinised blood sample averaging about 100 mL. Isolation of CD4+ naive, central memory, regulatory and stem cell-like memory cells was achieved by sorting via CD45RO/CCR7/CD25/CD127/CD95/CD27. Sequenced material consisted of expressed TCRB transcripts (all of the isolated RNA was reverse transcribed). Profiling relied on immunoSEQ multiplex PCR, and the TCRdb table lists in-frame clones only, not all of them. Here the sample spans around 110,000 clones, about 15% being singletons.

Sequenced sample: central memory CD4+ T cells from blood. V and J are TRBV7-2 and TRBJ2-7; no definite D call. The clonotype was recovered from a man younger than 45 with type 1 diabetes. The CDR3 is CASSALYEQYF. The CDR3 nucleotides are TGTGCCAGCAGCGCTCTCTACGAGCAGTACTTC.